The clone carrying this T cell receptor beta chain was recorded only once. Its antigen is still unknown. The table came from immunoSEQ multiplex PCR; TCRdb's copy has only in-frame clones and leaves some out. The sample holds about 140,000 clones, around 92% seen once. The sample originates from a study of T cell responses to AZD1222 COVID-19 vaccine. The ends were cut back, 0 bases at V and 2 bases at J, with 11 bases in the middle. CDR3 length: 15 amino acids. Germline CDR1 and CDR2: MGHRA and YSYEKL. Overall study results and limits: Spike-specific TCR breadth and depth both grew after two AZD1222 doses. CD4 TCRs linked to vaccination spanned spike, dominating at 160-218 and 743-854.

The chain combines TRBV4-1 with TRBJ2-7; D is perhaps TRBD1 (5 bases). The sequence came from an adult who had recovered from COVID-19. Sample: peripheral blood, taken after recovery from COVID-19. This chain's CDR3 is CASSQDPGQTYEQYF. The CDR3 coding sequence is TGCGCCAGCAGCCAAGATCCAGGACAAACCTACGAGCAGTACTTC.